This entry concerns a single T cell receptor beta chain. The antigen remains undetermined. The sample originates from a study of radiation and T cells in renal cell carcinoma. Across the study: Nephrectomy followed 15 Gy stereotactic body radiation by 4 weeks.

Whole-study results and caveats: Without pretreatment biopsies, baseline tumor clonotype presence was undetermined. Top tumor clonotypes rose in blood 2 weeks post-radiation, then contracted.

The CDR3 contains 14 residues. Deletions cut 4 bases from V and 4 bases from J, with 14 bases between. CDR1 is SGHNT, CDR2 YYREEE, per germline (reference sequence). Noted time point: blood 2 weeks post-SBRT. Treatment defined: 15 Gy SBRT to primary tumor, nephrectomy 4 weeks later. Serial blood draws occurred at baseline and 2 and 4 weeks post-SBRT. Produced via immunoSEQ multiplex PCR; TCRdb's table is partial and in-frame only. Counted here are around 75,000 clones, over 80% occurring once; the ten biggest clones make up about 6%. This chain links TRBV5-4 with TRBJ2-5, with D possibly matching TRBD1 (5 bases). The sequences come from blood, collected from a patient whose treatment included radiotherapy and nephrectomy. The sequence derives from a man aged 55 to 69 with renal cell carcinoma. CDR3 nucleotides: TGTGCCAGCAGCGTGTTGGCAGGGCGAGAGACCCAGTACTTC. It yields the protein CASSVLAGRETQYF.